A selection of T cell receptor beta chains follows, all from one sample in a study of cytomegalovirus exposure and HLA in healthy donors. The method was immunoSEQ multiplex PCR; TCRdb's version includes in-frame clones alone and lacks a portion of them. The sample consists of tens of thousands of clones, roughly 80% of them appearing once. The source material was PBMCs. The origin of the receptors is a male donor in good health and CMV-seropositive. Each CDR3 is given with its conserved first and last residue. The D gene is left open where the match is weak. Part of the rows lack a size; the others show once, few, many or a class for expanded clones.

>TRBJ2-2|NA|NA|TRBV11-3
CASSSSRHTGELFF
TGTGCCAGCAGCTCCTCTAGGCACACCGGGGAGCTGTTTTTT
>TRBJ1-3|TRBD1|NA|TRBV4-2
CASSQADRVSGNTIYF
TGTGCCAGCAGCCAAGCCGACAGGGTATCGGGAAACACCATATATTTT
>TRBJ2-7|NA|NA|TRBV19
CASSNSREQYF
TGTGCCAGTAGTAACTCGAGGGAGCAGTACTTC
>TRBJ1-2|NA|NA|TRBV13
CATPENGLHGYTF
TGTGCCACTCCCGAAAATGGCCTTCATGGCTACACCTTC
>TRBJ2-5|NA|NA|TRBV7-2
CASSLGGSQETQYF
TGTGCCAGCAGCTTAGGTGGGAGCCAAGAGACCCAGTACTTC
>TRBJ1-5|NA|NA|TRBV4-3
CASSQGQGRQPQHF
TGCGCCAGCAGCCAAGGGCAGGGTAGGCAGCCCCAGCATTTT
>TRBJ2-6|TRBD1|NA|TRBV28
CASSLPGQETGANVLTF
TGTGCCAGCAGTCTGCCCGGACAGGAGACTGGGGCCAACGTCCTGACTTTC
>TRBJ1-6|NA|NA|TRBV6-6
CASSPTVNYNSPLHF
TGTGCCAGCAGCCCCACAGTGAACTATAATTCACCCCTCCACTTT
>TRBJ2-7|TRBD1|NA|TRBV27
CASSYLGGPYEQYF
TGTGCCAGCAGTTACCTAGGGGGCCCCTACGAGCAGTACTTC
>TRBJ1-3|NA|NA|TRBV7-9
CASSLGGVGSHSSGNTIYF
TGTGCCAGCAGCTTAGGAGGTGTAGGCAGCCACTCCTCTGGAAACACCATATATTTT
>TRBJ2-5|TRBD1|NA|TRBV28
CASSAEGQGAGTQYF
TGTGCCAGCAGCGCCGAGGGACAGGGGGCTGGGACCCAGTACTTC
>TRBJ1-1|TRBD1|NA|TRBV15
CATSINRGANTEAFF
TGTGCCACCAGCATTAACAGGGGTGCGAACACTGAAGCTTTCTTT
>TRBJ1-1|NA|NA|TRBV7-6
CASSLSADYTEAFF
TGTGCCAGCAGCTTATCTGCAGATTACACTGAAGCTTTCTTT
>TRBJ2-3|TRBD2|NA|TRBV4-1
CASSQYAVRTSPYPSTDTQYF
TGCGCCAGCAGCCAATACGCGGTACGGACTAGCCCCTACCCTAGCACAGATACGCAGTATTTT
>TRBJ1-1|NA|NA|TRBV18
CASSPGGFTEAFF
TGTGCCAGCTCACCAGGGGGGTTCACTGAAGCTTTCTTT
>TRBJ2-7|NA|NA|TRBV19
CASQQPGQNYEQYF
TGTGCCAGTCAACAACCGGGACAAAACTACGAGCAGTACTTC
>TRBJ1-2|TRBD1|NA|TRBV4-1
CASSQPTTDRGHGYTF
TGCGCCAGCAGCCAACCGACCACAGACAGGGGCCATGGCTACACCTTC
>TRBJ1-1|TRBD1|NA|TRBV11-2
CASNYRGAAFF
TGTGCCAGCAACTACAGGGGAGCAGCTTTCTTT
>TRBJ2-3|NA|NA|TRBV7-2
CASSLVPEPDTQYF
TGTGCCAGCAGCTTAGTGCCAGAACCAGATACGCAGTATTTT
>TRBJ1-5|NA|NA|TRBV4-1
CASSQVGGRQPQHF
TGCGCCAGCAGCCAAGTGGGAGGGCGGCAGCCCCAGCATTTT
>TRBJ2-5|NA|NA|TRBV2
CASSEFLETQYF
TGTGCCAGCAGTGAGTTCCTTGAGACCCAGTACTTC
>TRBJ2-5|NA|NA|TRBV2
CASSGQQETQYF
TGTGCCAGCAGTGGACAGCAAGAGACCCAGTACTTC
>TRBJ2-7|TRBD2|NA|TRBV4-2
CASSQDFTSGDYEQYF
TGTGCCAGCAGCCAAGATTTCACTAGCGGGGACTACGAGCAGTACTTC
>TRBJ2-1|NA|once|TRBV14
CASSQSGQSFYNEQFF
TGTGCCAGCAGCCAGAGCGGGCAGAGCTTCTACAATGAGCAGTTCTTC
>TRBJ2-7|TRBD2|NA|TRBV4-3
CASSQTSLAGDSYEQYF
TGCGCCAGCAGCCAGACTTCACTAGCGGGGGACTCCTACGAGCAGTACTTC
>TRBJ1-1|NA|NA|TRBV5-4
CASSLGRVEAFF
TGTGCCAGCAGCTTGGGGAGGGTTGAAGCTTTCTTT
>TRBJ2-1|NA|NA|TRBV7-3
CASSFQHVGNEQFF
TGTGCCAGCAGCTTTCAACATGTTGGCAATGAGCAGTTCTTC
>TRBJ2-7|TRBD2|NA|TRBV4-3
CASSQDQGLAYEQYF
TGCGCCAGCAGCCAAGATCAGGGACTAGCGTACGAGCAGTACTTC
>TRBJ1-1|NA|NA|TRBV29-1
CSVEVRATEAFF
TGCAGCGTTGAAGTCCGAGCCACTGAAGCTTTCTTT
>TRBJ2-5|TRBD2|NA|TRBV6-5
CASSYSPAGLRETQYF
TGTGCCAGCAGTTACTCGCCAGCGGGGTTACGGGAGACCCAGTACTTC
>TRBJ2-3|NA|NA|TRBV7-3
CASSWDTSTDTQYF
TGTGCCAGCAGCTGGGACACCTCCACAGATACGCAGTATTTT
>TRBJ2-3|NA|NA|TRBV7-9
CASSQEQGVSTDTQYF
TGTGCCAGCAGCCAGGAACAGGGTGTGAGCACAGATACGCAGTATTTT
>TRBJ1-1|NA|few|TRBV6-5
CASRIGRGTEAFF
TGTGCCAGCAGGATAGGACGAGGGACTGAAGCTTTCTTT
>TRBJ2-1|TRBD2|once|TRBV7-9
CASSRTSGGDSSYNEQFF
TGTGCCAGCAGCCGGACTAGCGGGGGGGACAGCTCCTACAATGAGCAGTTCTTC
>TRBJ1-2|TRBD1|few|TRBV11-3
CASSRQGGGYTF
TGTGCCAGCAGCCGACAGGGAGGAGGCTACACCTTC
>TRBJ1-4|TRBD1|few|TRBV4-1
CASSQLRWKTGSSEKLFF
TGCGCCAGCAGCCAACTAAGATGGAAGACAGGGTCAAGTGAAAAACTGTTTTTT
>TRBJ2-7|TRBD2|NA|TRBV2
CASSEIQRGATYEQYF
TGTGCCAGCAGTGAAATTCAGCGGGGGGCAACCTACGAGCAGTACTTC
>TRBJ1-2|TRBD1|NA|TRBV7-2
CASSLKWAGGAAEGYTF
TGTGCCAGCAGCCTCAAGTGGGCAGGGGGCGCAGCTGAAGGCTACACCTTC
>TRBJ2-3|NA|few|TRBV7-9
CASSLAGEGGTQYF
TGTGCCAGCAGCTTAGCGGGGGAAGGGGGTACGCAGTATTTT
>TRBJ1-1|TRBD1|few|TRBV11-2
CASRRQGGNTEAFF
TGTGCCAGCAGACGACAGGGAGGGAACACTGAAGCTTTCTTT
>TRBJ1-6|NA|NA|TRBV19
CATHGGGYNSPLHF
TGTGCCACCCATGGGGGGGGCTATAATTCACCCCTCCACTTT
>TRBJ1-4|NA|NA|TRBV28
CASSLNSRSWEKLFF
TGTGCCAGCAGTTTAAACAGCCGAAGTTGGGAAAAACTGTTTTTT
>TRBJ2-1|NA|few|TRBV11-2
CASSKDYGEQFF
TGTGCCAGCAGCAAAGATTACGGTGAGCAGTTCTTC
>TRBJ1-4|NA|NA|TRBV7-9
CASSSAGGSTNEKLFF
TGTGCCAGCAGCTCCGCGGGGGGGAGTACTAATGAAAAACTGTTTTTT
>TRBJ1-1|NA|once|TRBV19
CASSRSITEAFF
TGTGCCAGTAGCCGGAGTATTACTGAAGCTTTCTTT
>TRBJ1-1|TRBD1|medium-sized|TRBV7-2
CASSLAPGQGAHTEAFF
TGTGCCAGCAGCTTAGCACCGGGACAGGGGGCACACACTGAAGCTTTCTTT
>TRBJ2-7|TRBD2|NA|TRBV7-2
CASGGTSGGLYEQYF
TGTGCCAGCGGAGGGACTAGCGGGGGCCTTTACGAGCAGTACTTC
>TRBJ2-3|TRBD2|once|TRBV7-3
CASSPAGRGYTDTQYF
TGTGCCAGCAGCCCAGCGGGAAGAGGGTACACAGATACGCAGTATTTT
>TRBJ2-1|NA|once|TRBV5-6
CASSFTGSTEQFF
TGTGCCAGCAGCTTTACAGGGAGCACTGAGCAGTTCTTC
>TRBJ2-1|NA|NA|TRBV7-2
CASSPSHDSRSEQFF
TGTGCCAGCAGCCCGTCTCACGACTCAAGAAGTGAGCAGTTCTTC
>TRBJ2-5|NA|once|TRBV5-1
CASSLDTGWSRETQYF
TGCGCCAGCAGCTTGGATACAGGGTGGAGTAGAGAGACCCAGTACTTC
>TRBJ1-5|NA|few|TRBV19
CASSIDLGGWDQPQHF
TGTGCCAGTAGTATAGATCTAGGAGGGTGGGATCAGCCCCAGCATTTT
>TRBJ1-1|NA|NA|TRBV6-1
CASSEINTEAFF
TGTGCCAGCTCAGAAATAAACACTGAAGCTTTCTTT
>TRBJ1-5|NA|NA|TRBV4-3
CASSQGAGGGNQPQHF
TGCGCCAGCAGCCAAGGGGCCGGGGGGGGCAATCAGCCCCAGCATTTT
>TRBJ2-7|NA|NA|TRBV9
CASSVAVASEQYF
TGTGCCAGCAGCGTAGCTGTGGCTAGCGAGCAGTACTTC
>TRBJ2-5|TRBD1|NA|TRBV5-1
CASTAIQGAVETQYF
TGCGCCAGCACCGCGATTCAGGGGGCAGTAGAGACCCAGTACTTC
>TRBJ1-5|NA|once|TRBV5-1
CASSLEPGNDQPQHF
TGCGCCAGCAGCTTGGAGCCAGGGAACGATCAGCCCCAGCATTTT